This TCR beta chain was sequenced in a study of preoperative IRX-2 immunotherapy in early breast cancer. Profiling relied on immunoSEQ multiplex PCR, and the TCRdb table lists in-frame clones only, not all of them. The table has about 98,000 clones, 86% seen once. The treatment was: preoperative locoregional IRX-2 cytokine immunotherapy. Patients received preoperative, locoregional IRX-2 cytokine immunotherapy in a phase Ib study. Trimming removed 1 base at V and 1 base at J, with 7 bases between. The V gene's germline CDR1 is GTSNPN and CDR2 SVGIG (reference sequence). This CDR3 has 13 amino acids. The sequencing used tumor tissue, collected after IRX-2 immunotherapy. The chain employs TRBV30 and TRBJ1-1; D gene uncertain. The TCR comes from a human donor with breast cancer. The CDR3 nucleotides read TGTGCCTGGAGTGAACTAAGGAACACTGAAGCTTTCTTT. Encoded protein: CAWSELRNTEAFF. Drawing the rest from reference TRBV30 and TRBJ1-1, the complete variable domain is SQTIHQWPATLVQPVGSPLSLECTVEGTSNPNLYWYRQAAGRGLQLLFYSVGIGQISSEVPQNLSASRPQDRQFILSSKKLLLSDSGFYLCAWSELRNTEAFFGQGTRLTVV.